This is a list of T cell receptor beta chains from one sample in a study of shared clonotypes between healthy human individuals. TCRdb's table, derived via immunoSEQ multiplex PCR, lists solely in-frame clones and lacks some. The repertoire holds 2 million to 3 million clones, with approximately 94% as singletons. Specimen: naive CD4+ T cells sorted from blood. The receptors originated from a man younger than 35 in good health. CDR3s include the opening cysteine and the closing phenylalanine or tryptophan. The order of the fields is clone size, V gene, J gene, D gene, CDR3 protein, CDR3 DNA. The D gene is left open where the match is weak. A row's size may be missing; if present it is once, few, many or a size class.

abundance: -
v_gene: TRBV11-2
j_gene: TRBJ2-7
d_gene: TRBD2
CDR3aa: CASSLALAGDPYEQYF
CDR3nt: TGTGCCAGCAGCTTAGCTCTAGCGGGGGACCCCTACGAGCAGTACTTC

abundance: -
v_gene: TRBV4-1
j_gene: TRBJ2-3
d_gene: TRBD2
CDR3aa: CASSQTGGPADTQYF
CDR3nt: TGCGCCAGCAGCCAAACGGGGGGGCCCGCAGATACGCAGTATTTT

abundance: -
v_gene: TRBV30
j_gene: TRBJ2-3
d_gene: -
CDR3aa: CAWSVRGADTQYF
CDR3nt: TGTGCCTGGAGTGTAAGAGGGGCGGATACGCAGTATTTT

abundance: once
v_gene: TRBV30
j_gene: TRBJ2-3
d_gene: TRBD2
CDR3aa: CAWSPMRTSGESTDTQYF
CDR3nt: TGTGCCTGGAGCCCCATGCGGACTAGCGGGGAAAGCACAGATACGCAGTATTTT

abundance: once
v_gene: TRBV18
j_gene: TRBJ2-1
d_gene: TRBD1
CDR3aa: CASSLGQGGNNEQFF
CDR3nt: TGTGCCAGCTCACTCGGACAGGGGGGCAACAATGAGCAGTTCTTC

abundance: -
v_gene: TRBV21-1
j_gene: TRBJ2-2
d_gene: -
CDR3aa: CASSKLSGGLRDNTGELFF
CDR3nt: TGTGCCAGCAGCAAGCTATCGGGGGGACTGCGGGACAACACCGGGGAGCTGTTTTTT

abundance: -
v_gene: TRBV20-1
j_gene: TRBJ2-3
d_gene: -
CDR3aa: CSATVGDTQYF
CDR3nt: TGCAGTGCTACAGTTGGAGATACGCAGTATTTT

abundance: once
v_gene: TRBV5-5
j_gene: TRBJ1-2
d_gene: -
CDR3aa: CASSPDGVTAFVGTF
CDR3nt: TGTGCCAGCAGCCCGGACGGAGTTACCGCCTTCGTCGGCACCTTC

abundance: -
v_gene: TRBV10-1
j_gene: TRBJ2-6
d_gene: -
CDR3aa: CASSDSLGSGANVLTF
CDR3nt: TGCGCCAGCAGTGATTCCCTTGGCTCTGGGGCCAACGTCCTGACTTTC

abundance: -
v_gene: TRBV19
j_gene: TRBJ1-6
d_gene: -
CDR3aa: CASDSGPPYNSPLHF
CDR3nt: TGTGCCAGCGACTCCGGACCCCCCTATAATTCACCCCTCCACTTT

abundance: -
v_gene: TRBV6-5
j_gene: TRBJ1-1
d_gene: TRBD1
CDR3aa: CASSRTGVSEAFF
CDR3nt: TGTGCCAGCAGCCGGACAGGGGTGAGTGAAGCTTTCTTT

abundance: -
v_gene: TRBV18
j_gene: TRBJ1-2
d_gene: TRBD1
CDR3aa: CASSQGDSYGYTF
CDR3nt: TGTGCCAGCTCCCAGGGGGACAGTTATGGCTACACCTTC

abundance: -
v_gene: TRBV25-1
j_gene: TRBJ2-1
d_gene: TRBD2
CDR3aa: CASSEVGSGIHLYNEQFF
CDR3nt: TGTGCCAGCAGTGAAGTAGGAAGCGGGATACATCTGTACAATGAGCAGTTCTTC

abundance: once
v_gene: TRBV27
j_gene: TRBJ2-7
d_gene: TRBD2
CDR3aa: CASRLAGGLSAYEQYF
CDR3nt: TGTGCCAGCAGACTAGCGGGAGGACTTTCCGCCTACGAGCAGTACTTC

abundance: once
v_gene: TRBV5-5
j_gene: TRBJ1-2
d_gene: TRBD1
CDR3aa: CASSLGLRDRAYGYTF
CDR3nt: TGTGCCAGCAGCTTGGGTCTCCGGGACAGGGCCTATGGCTACACCTTC

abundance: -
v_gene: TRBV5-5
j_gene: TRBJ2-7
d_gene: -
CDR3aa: CASSLLLEQYF
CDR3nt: TGTGCCAGCAGCTTGCTGCTCGAGCAGTACTTC

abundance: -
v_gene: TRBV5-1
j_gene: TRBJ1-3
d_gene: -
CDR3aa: CASSPDGTSGNTIYF
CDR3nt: TGCGCCAGCAGCCCTGACGGGACCTCTGGAAACACCATATATTTT

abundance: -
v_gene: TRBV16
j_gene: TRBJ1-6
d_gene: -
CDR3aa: CASSQKGASSPLHF
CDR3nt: TGTGCCAGCAGCCAAAAGGGAGCGAGTTCACCCCTCCACTTT

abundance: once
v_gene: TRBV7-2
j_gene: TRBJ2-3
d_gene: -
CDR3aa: CASSGDWDTQYF
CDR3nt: TGTGCCAGCAGCGGAGATTGGGATACGCAGTATTTT

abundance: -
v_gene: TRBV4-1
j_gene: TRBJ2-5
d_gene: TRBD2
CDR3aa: CASSRGEGSQETQYF
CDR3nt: TGCGCCAGCAGTAGAGGGGAGGGGAGCCAAGAGACCCAGTACTTC

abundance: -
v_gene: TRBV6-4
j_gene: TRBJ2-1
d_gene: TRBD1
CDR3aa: CASSPTGVSYNEQFF
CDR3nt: TGTGCCAGCAGTCCGACAGGGGTGTCCTACAATGAGCAGTTCTTC

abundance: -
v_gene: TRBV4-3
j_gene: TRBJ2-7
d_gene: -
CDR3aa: CASSQDPQGPYEQYF
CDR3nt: TGCGCCAGCAGCCAAGATCCGCAGGGTCCCTACGAGCAGTACTTC

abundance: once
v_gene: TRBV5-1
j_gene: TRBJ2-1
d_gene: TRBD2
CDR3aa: CASSLSLAGGPINEQFF
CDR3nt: TGCGCCAGCAGCTTGAGTTTAGCGGGAGGGCCCATCAATGAGCAGTTCTTC